The source of this TCR beta chain is a study of glioma-infiltrating T cells after dendritic cell vaccination. Overall study: Patients received autologous tumor lysate-pulsed dendritic cell vaccination between about 2003 and 2013. The vaccine used monocyte-derived dendritic cells pulsed overnight with autologous tumor lysate.

Losses at the gene ends were 7 bases for V and 0 bases for J; bases not matched to a gene: 6. This CDR3 is built from 14 residues. CDR1 and CDR2 from the germline V gene are SGHRS and YFSETQ. The time point was: after dendritic cell vaccination, including at tumor progression/relapse. Selection required adequate fresh-frozen tumor tissue plus more than two years' survival data. Input was 2 to 2.5 ug genomic DNA, or all available if less. Generated by immunoSEQ multiplex PCR, the TCRdb table keeps only in-frame clones and is missing some. Among some 90,000 clones listed, about 81% were seen once. Sample: blood, taken after dendritic cell vaccination. The chain employs TRBV5-1 and TRBJ2-7; the match to TRBD1 covers 8 bases. The TCR was taken from a human donor with glioblastoma. Here the CDR3 reads CASSNTGGSYEQYV. In DNA form, the CDR3 reads TGCGCCAGCTCTAATACAGGGGGCTCCTACGAGCAGTACGTC.